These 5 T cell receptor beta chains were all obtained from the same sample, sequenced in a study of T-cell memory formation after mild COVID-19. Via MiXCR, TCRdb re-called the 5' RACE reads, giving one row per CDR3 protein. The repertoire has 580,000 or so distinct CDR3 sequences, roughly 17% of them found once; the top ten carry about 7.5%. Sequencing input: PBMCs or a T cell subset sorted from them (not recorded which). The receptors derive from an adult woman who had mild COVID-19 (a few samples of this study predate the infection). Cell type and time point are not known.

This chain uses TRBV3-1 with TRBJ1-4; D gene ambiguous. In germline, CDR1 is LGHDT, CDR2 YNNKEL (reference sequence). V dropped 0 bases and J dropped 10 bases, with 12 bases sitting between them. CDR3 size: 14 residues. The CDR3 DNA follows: TGTGCCAGCAGCCAAGAAGTCCGGGGTGGAAAACTGTTTTTT. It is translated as CASSQEVRGGKLFF.

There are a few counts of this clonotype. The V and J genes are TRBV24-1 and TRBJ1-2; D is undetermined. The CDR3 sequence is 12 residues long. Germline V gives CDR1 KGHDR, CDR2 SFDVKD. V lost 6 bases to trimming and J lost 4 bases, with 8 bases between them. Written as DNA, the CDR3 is TGTGCCACCAGTCCGGGAAGCTATGGCTACACCTTC. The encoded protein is CATSPGSYGYTF.

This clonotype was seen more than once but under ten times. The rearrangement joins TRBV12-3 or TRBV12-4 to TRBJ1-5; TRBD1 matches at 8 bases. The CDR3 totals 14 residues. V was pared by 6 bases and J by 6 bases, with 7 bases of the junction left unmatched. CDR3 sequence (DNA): TGTGCCAGCAGCCTGGACAGGGTCGGTCAGCCCCAGCATTTT. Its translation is CASSLDRVGQPQHF.

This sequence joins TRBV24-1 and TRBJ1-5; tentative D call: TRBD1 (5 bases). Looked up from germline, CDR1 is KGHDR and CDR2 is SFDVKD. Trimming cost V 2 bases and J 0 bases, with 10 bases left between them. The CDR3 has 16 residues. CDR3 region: CATSDSGRTSNQPQHF. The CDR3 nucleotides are TGTGCCACCAGTGATTCGGGACGGACTAGCAATCAGCCCCAGCATTTT.

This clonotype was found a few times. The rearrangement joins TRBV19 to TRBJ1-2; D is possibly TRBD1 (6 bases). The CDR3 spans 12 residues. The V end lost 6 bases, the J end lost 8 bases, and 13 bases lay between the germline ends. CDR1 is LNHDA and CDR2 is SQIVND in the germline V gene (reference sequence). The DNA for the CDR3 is TGTGCCAGTAGGACAGGAAAGGGGGGCTACACCTTC. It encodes CASRTGKGGYTF.